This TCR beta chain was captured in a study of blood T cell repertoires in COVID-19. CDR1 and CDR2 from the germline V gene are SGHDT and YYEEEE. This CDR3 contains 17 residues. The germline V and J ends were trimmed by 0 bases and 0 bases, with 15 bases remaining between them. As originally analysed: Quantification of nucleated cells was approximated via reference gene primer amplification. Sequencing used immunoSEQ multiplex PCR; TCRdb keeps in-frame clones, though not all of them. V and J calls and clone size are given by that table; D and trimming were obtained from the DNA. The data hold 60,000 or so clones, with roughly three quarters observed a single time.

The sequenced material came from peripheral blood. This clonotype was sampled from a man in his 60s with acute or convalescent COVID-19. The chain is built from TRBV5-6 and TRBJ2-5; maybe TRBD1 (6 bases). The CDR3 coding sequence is TGTGCCAGCAGCTTGGCCGGGCAGGGGCGATACCAAGAGACCCAGTACTTC. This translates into CASSLAGQGRYQETQYF.